What follows are 27 T cell receptor beta chains derived from one specimen sequenced in a study of identical twins (dated by TCRdb to the mid-2010s). Libraries were made using 5' RACE. Sequencing was performed on an Illumina HiSeq 2000. TCRdb redid the processing of the public reads, applying fastp at Q25 and MiXCR, and retained in-frame beta chains. Each entry is one CDR3 protein sequence, shown with its most common DNA and genes. This sample has 1.5 million to 2 million distinct CDR3 sequences in its table, and around 33% of those were observed once. About 0.27% of the sample goes to the ten largest clones. The specimen sequenced was cord blood. Receptors were obtained from a newborn girl in good health.

This clonotype was counted ten times or more. CDR3 region: CASSQARCKCPSKNIQYF. CDR3 nucleotide sequence: TGTGCCAGCAGCCAAGCACGATGCAAGTGCCCGTCGAAAAACATTCAGTACTTC. This chain connects TRBV4-2 to TRBJ2-4; D gene uncertain. V lost 1 base, J lost 4 bases, and 20 bases lay in between. This CDR3 has 18 amino acids. Germline loops: CDR1 LGHNA, CDR2 YNFKEQ.

This clonotype turned up a few times. The chain has TRBV18 and TRBJ2-1, with 7 bases aligning to TRBD1. The CDR3 length is 14 residues. V lost 4 bases to trimming and J lost 6 bases; unmatched junction nucleotides: 6. CDR1 KGHSH and CDR2 LQKENI come from the germline V gene. In nucleotides, the CDR3 is TGTGCCAGCTCACGCCCGACAGGGAGCAATGAGCAGTTCTTC. It is translated as CASSRPTGSNEQFF.

The sample holds a few counts of this clonotype. V gene TRBV20-1 combines with J gene TRBJ2-7, with 15 nucleotides matching TRBD2. The CDR3 runs to 12 residues. After removal of 6 bases from V and 9 bases from J, the junction contained 3 bases not matched to a gene. Germline-derived CDR1 and CDR2 are DFQATT and SNEGSKA (reference sequence). The CDR3 DNA reads as TGCAGTGCCACGGGACTAGCGGGAGGGCAGTACTTC. Its translation: CSATGLAGGQYF.

The chain combines TRBV6-6 with TRBJ1-5; D possibly corresponds to TRBD1 (5 bases). Trimming took 5 bases from V and 4 from J, leaving 15 bases between them. The CDR3 consists of 15 residues. The germline V gene encodes CDR1 MNHNY and CDR2 SVGAGI (reference sequence). The CDR3 coding sequence is TGTGCCAGCAGTGCACAGGCCGCGCCAAATCAGCCCCAGCATTTT. Protein product: CASSAQAAPNQPQHF.

The J gene is TRBJ2-5, the V gene TRBV5-1; D is unclear. TRBJ2-1 matches the DNA end more closely, so the J call is doubtful. The germline CDR1 and CDR2 sequences are SGHRS and YFSETQ. There are 13 residues in the CDR3. CDR3 protein: CASSSRYQETQFF. The CDR3 DNA is TGCGCCAGCAGCTCCCGGTACCAAGAGACCCAGTTCTTC.

This sequence joins TRBV6-5 and TRBJ2-2; 9 nucleotides line up with TRBD2. V lost 7 bases to trimming and J lost 6 bases; unmatched junction nucleotides: 9. Germline CDR1 MNHEY, CDR2 SVGAGI. This CDR3 has 15 residues. CDR3 amino acids: CASNPAGGAPGELFF. CDR3 nucleotides: TGTGCCAGCAACCCAGCGGGAGGCGCCCCCGGGGAGCTGTTTTTT.

This clonotype has a handful of counts. The chain is built from TRBV20-1 and TRBJ1-5; no definite D call. Germline V gene lookup returns CDR1 DFQATT and CDR2 SNEGSKA (reference sequence). Between the trimmed V and J ends, which lost 1 base and 3 bases, there was a span of 7 bases. The CDR3 covers 13 residues. CDR3 coding DNA: TGCAGTGCTAGAGGGTTAAACAATCAGCCCCAGCATTTT. Its translation is CSARGLNNQPQHF.

This clonotype was observed a few times. The chain is built from TRBV27 and TRBJ1-6; 8 nucleotides line up with TRBD1. Germline CDR1 is MNHEY and CDR2 is SMNVEV (reference sequence). V shed 2 bases and J 2 bases; nucleotides not matched to a gene: 8. The CDR3 has 18 residues. This CDR3 is CASSLTPGQGTYNSPLHF. CDR3 coding DNA: TGTGCCAGCAGTTTAACCCCCGGACAGGGCACCTATAATTCACCCCTCCACTTT.

This clonotype turned up a few times. The CDR3 DNA reads TGCAGCGTTCCGTTCAGGAACTATGGCTACACCTTC. It yields the protein CSVPFRNYGYTF. J is TRBJ1-2 and V is TRBV29-1; D is undetermined. Germline CDR1 and CDR2: SQVTM and ANQGSEA. Trimming took 5 bases from V and 2 from J, leaving 9 bases between them. The CDR3 loop spans 12 amino acids. The full variable domain, with the rest looked up from reference TRBV29-1 and TRBJ1-2, is SAVISQKPSRDICQRGTSLTIQCQVDSQVTMMFWYRQQPGQSLTLIATANQGSEATYESGFVIDKFPISRPNLTFSTLTVSNMSPEDSSIYLCSVPFRNYGYTFGSGTRLTVV.

The chain is built from TRBV7-9 and TRBJ1-2; D perhaps matches TRBD1 (6 bases). From germline, CDR1 is SEHNR and CDR2 FQNEAQ (reference sequence). The length of the CDR3 is 12 residues. The ends were cut back, 5 bases at V and 6 bases at J, with 10 bases in the middle. The CDR3 sequence is CASSHTGHGYTF. In nucleotides, the CDR3 is TGTGCCAGCAGCCATACAGGGCATGGCTACACCTTC.

Concerning this clonotype: Mismatch with germline at one junction end may stem from a read error. V gene TRBV6-6 combines with J gene TRBJ1-1, with 8 bases matching TRBD1. CDR3 size: 14 residues. The V gene's germline CDR1 is MNHNY and CDR2 SVGAGI (reference sequence). CDR3 DNA sequence: TGTGCCAGCAGTAAGGGACAGGAAAACACTGGAGCTTTCTTT. Encoded protein: CASSKGQENTGAFF.

This clonotype has just a few counts. The chain has TRBV4-2 and TRBJ2-7, with D possibly being TRBD1 (7 bases). CDR3 length: 14 residues. The germline CDR1 and CDR2 sequences are LGHNA and YNFKEQ. V dropped 3 bases and J dropped 5 bases, with 14 bases sitting between them. CDR3 sequence: CASSHAGTAHEQYF. The CDR3 DNA reads TGTGCCAGCAGCCACGCGGGGACAGCTCACGAGCAGTACTTC.

On this clonotype: One end of the junction does not line up with germline, which may come from a read error. The chain links TRBV30 to TRBJ2-3; 10 positions agree with TRBD1. Germline lookup yields CDR1 GTSNPN and CDR2 SVGIG (reference sequence). The CDR3 consists of 15 residues. CDR3 in DNA: TGTGCCCGGAGCCCGGGACAGGGGAGCACAGATACGCAGTATTTT. Translation: CARSPGQGSTDTQYF.

A few counts support this clonotype. The gene calls are TRBV9 and TRBJ2-7, with D perhaps matching TRBD2 (5 bases). The CDR3 contains 14 residues. The ends were cut back, 0 bases at V and 3 bases at J, with 10 bases in the middle. Germline V gene data show CDR1 as SGDLS and CDR2 as YYNGEE. CDR3 sequence reads: CASSVEPSFYEQYF. CDR3 coding DNA: TGTGCCAGCAGCGTAGAGCCTAGCTTCTACGAGCAGTACTTC.

V and J are TRBV11-2 and TRBJ1-2; TRBD1 might be the D (5 bases). With 4 bases removed from V and 4 bases from J, the gap between germline ends came to 13 bases. Germline V lookup: CDR1 SGHAT, CDR2 FQNNGV. CDR3 length equals 14 residues. Here the CDR3 reads CASSSRQTRYGYTF. CDR3 sequence (DNA): TGTGCCAGCAGCTCCCGACAGACCCGCTATGGCTACACCTTC.

The V and J genes are TRBV10-3 and TRBJ2-7; 9 bases map to TRBD1. This CDR3 is built from 14 residues. J was trimmed by 7 bases and V by 11 bases; bases with no gene match: 15. Germline-derived CDR1 and CDR2 are ENHRY and SYGVKD. CDR3 sequence: CAAGQGNPYNEQYF. In DNA, the CDR3 is TGTGCCGCGGGACAGGGAAATCCGTACAATGAGCAGTACTTC.

The chain has TRBV3-1 and TRBJ2-7; maybe TRBD1 (6 bases). The CDR3 is 15 amino acids. Germline V gives CDR1 LGHDT, CDR2 YNNKEL (reference sequence). With 0 bases removed from V and 4 bases from J, the gap between germline ends came to 13 bases. CDR3 DNA sequence: TGTGCCAGCAGCCAAGATCGGTGGGGGCTGTACGAGCAGTACTTC. It translates to CASSQDRWGLYEQYF.

This clonotype has more than one count but fewer than ten. The V call is TRBV10-3, the J call TRBJ1-6; TRBD1 is a possible D gene (6 bases). Germline V lookup: CDR1 ENHRY, CDR2 SYGVKD. V gave up 5 bases and J gave up 8 bases, with 10 bases separating them. The CDR3 length is 13 residues. CDR3 residues: CAISRDNYSPLHF. Written as DNA, the CDR3 is TGTGCCATCAGTAGGGACAACTATTCACCCCTCCACTTT.

This chain connects TRBV7-2 to TRBJ2-7, with 8 bases aligning to TRBD1. Germline lookup yields CDR1 SGHTA and CDR2 FQGNSA. V lost 4 bases, J lost 0 bases, and 5 bases stayed unmatched. This CDR3 comprises 15 residues. The CDR3 region has the DNA TGTGCCAGCAGCTCGGGACAGGATAGCTCCTACGAGCAGTACTTC. As protein: CASSSGQDSSYEQYF.

The chain links TRBV27 to TRBJ2-7, with 13 bases matching TRBD2. This CDR3 comprises 16 residues. Per germline, CDR1 MNHEY and CDR2 SMNVEV (reference sequence). V lost 4 bases, J lost 7 bases, and 10 bases stayed unmatched. As DNA, the CDR3 is TGTGCCAGCAGTTCCCCGACTAGCGGGAGGTTGAATGAGCAGTACTTC. Protein product: CASSSPTSGRLNEQYF.

This clonotype was seen repeatedly, ten times or more. J is TRBJ2-1 and V is TRBV24-1; D possibly corresponds to TRBD1 (6 bases). The germline gives CDR1 KGHDR, CDR2 SFDVKD. Deletions cut 2 bases from V and 8 bases from J, with 6 bases between. The CDR3 contains 12 residues. CDR3 nucleotide sequence: TGTGCCACCAGTGATTACAGGGATGAGCAGTTCTTC. This sequence encodes CATSDYRDEQFF.

This clonotype was seen a single time. Germline is not matched at one junction end, which may reflect a read error. The rearrangement joins TRBV20-1 to TRBJ1-2, with unresolved D. Germline lookup yields CDR1 DFQATT and CDR2 SNEGSKA (reference sequence). This CDR3 is built from 12 residues. The chain's CDR3 is CSARDGSYGYIF. DNA of the CDR3: TGCAGTGCTAGAGACGGGTCCTATGGCTACATCTTC.

This clonotype was seen only a few times. This rearrangement joins TRBV19 to TRBJ2-7; TRBD1 is a possible D gene (7 bases). Per germline, CDR1 LNHDA and CDR2 SQIVND (reference sequence). V was trimmed by 9 bases and J by 12 bases, leaving 27 bases between them. CDR3 length equals 14 residues. The CDR3 here is CARGGTVLLPGSYF. The CDR3 DNA sequence: TGTGCCAGAGGAGGGACAGTTCTCCTCCCGGGCTCGTACTTC.

The CDR3 region has the DNA TGTGCCAGCAGCTTACACGGGGCCGCAGATACGCAGTATTTT. Protein sequence: CASSLHGAADTQYF. The chain employs TRBV11-1 and TRBJ2-3; either TRBD1 or TRBD2 may supply D (5 bases each). The length of the CDR3 is 14 residues. Germline CDR1 and CDR2: SGHAT and FQDESV (reference sequence). Between the trimmed V and J ends, which lost 2 bases and 4 bases, there was a span of 10 bases.

The V gene is TRBV12-3 or TRBV12-4, the J gene TRBJ1-5; D is undetermined. V lost 6 bases to trimming and J lost 2 bases, with 14 bases between them. CDR3 length: 15 amino acids. CDR3 in amino acids: CASSPPESGNQPQHF. CDR3 DNA: TGTGCCAGCAGCCCCCCCGAATCTGGCAATCAGCCCCAGCATTTT.

This chain connects TRBV5-1 to TRBJ1-4, with D perhaps TRBD1 (6 bases). V was clipped by 4 bases and J by 6 bases, with 13 bases between them. The CDR3 covers 14 residues. Germline V gene lookup returns CDR1 SGHRS and CDR2 YFSETQ. The CDR3 DNA follows: TGCGCCAGCAGCGCTGAGGGGGTGGATGAAAAACTGTTTTTT. This sequence encodes CASSAEGVDEKLFF.

This clonotype occurred a few times. The rearrangement joins TRBV7-9 to TRBJ2-1; the D is unclear. CDR1 is SEHNR, CDR2 FQNEAQ, per germline (reference sequence). The V end was cut by 4 bases, the J end by 3 bases, with 7 bases between. This CDR3 contains 13 residues. CDR3 region: CASSSHNYNEQFF. CDR3 DNA sequence: TGTGCCAGCAGCTCTCACAACTACAATGAGCAGTTCTTC. The full variable domain, with the rest looked up from reference TRBV7-9 and TRBJ2-1, is DTGVSQNPRHKITKRGQNVTFRCDPISEHNRLYWYRQTLGQGPEFLTYFQNEAQLEKSRLLSDRFSAERPKGSFSTLEIQRTEQGDSAMYLCASSSHNYNEQFFGPGTRLTVL.